These 15 T cell receptor beta chains were all obtained from the same sample, sequenced in a study of blood T cell repertoires in COVID-19. Sequencing used immunoSEQ multiplex PCR; TCRdb keeps in-frame clones, though not all of them. This sample has roughly 150,000 clones, with 65% to 85% found just once. Sample: PBMCs or T cells enriched from blood (not recorded which). These receptors were collected from a man aged 35-49 years who had recovered from COVID-19.

This chain joins TRBV5-1 and TRBJ1-1; 7 bases line up with TRBD1. V was pared by 4 bases and J by 1 base, with 4 bases of the junction left unmatched. The CDR3 has 14 amino acids. Germline V CDR1 and CDR2: SGHRS, YFSETQ. The CDR3 is CASSVGQANTEAFF. CDR3 DNA sequence: TGCGCCAGCAGCGTCGGACAGGCGAACACTGAAGCTTTCTTT.

The J gene is TRBJ2-2, the V gene TRBV5-5; D is ambiguous. The CDR3 runs to 13 residues. The V gene's germline CDR1 is SGHKS and CDR2 YYEKEE (reference sequence). The ends were cut back, 4 bases at V and 2 bases at J, with 6 bases in the middle. The CDR3 sequence: CASSRLNTGELFF. The CDR3 DNA follows: TGTGCCAGCAGCCGTTTAAACACCGGGGAGCTGTTTTTT.

This clone has more than one count but fewer than ten. The chain combines TRBV19 with TRBJ2-4, with D hard to call. Trimming stripped 1 base from V and 2 bases from J, with 9 bases between. The germline gives CDR1 LNHDA, CDR2 SQIVND (reference sequence). This CDR3 has 15 amino acids. CDR3 sequence (DNA): TGTGCCAGTAGTATAGTTGGGCAGACCAAAAACATTCAGTACTTC. Protein: CASSIVGQTKNIQYF.

The chain joins TRBV15 to TRBJ2-7; D might be TRBD2 (5 bases). Germline values: CDR1 LNHNV, CDR2 YYDKDF (reference sequence). The CDR3 loop spans 14 amino acids. Trimming left V 0 bases short and J 7 bases short, with 13 bases between. The CDR3 loop reads CATSRDVGKEEQYF. The CDR3 DNA reads TGTGCCACCAGCAGAGATGTCGGGAAGGAGGAGCAGTACTTC.

This clone occurred a few times. This CDR3 reads CASSSSGGSAGELFF. CDR3 in DNA: TGTGCCAGCAGCTCTAGCGGGGGGTCCGCCGGGGAGCTGTTTTTT. The genes are TRBV7-2 and TRBJ2-2; TRBD2 matches 11 bases. This CDR3 has 15 residues. Germline loops: CDR1 SGHTA, CDR2 FQGNSA. V lost 4 bases, J lost 6 bases, and 4 bases stayed unmatched.

The chain uses TRBV6-5 and TRBJ1-4, with D hard to call. The CDR3 extends over 12 amino acids. Germline V gene data show CDR1 as MNHEY and CDR2 as SVGAGI. With 8 bases removed from V and 4 bases from J, the gap between germline ends came to 8 bases. The CDR3 bases are TGTGCCAGCGGGCAGGTTAATGAAAAACTGTTTTTT. This codes for CASGQVNEKLFF.

This clone was seen once. The rearrangement links TRBV27 to TRBJ2-2, with a possible D match to TRBD2 (6 bases). V lost 4 bases and J 4 bases, leaving 10 bases between the germline ends. The CDR3 loop spans 14 amino acids. Germline lookup yields CDR1 MNHEY and CDR2 SMNVEV (reference sequence). The CDR3 protein is CASSSRDSTGELFF. The CDR3 DNA reads as TGTGCCAGCAGTTCCCGGGACTCCACCGGGGAGCTGTTTTTT.

CDR3 DNA: TGTGCCAGCAGCCCGAACAGTTATGAAAAACTGTTTTTT. It encodes CASSPNSYEKLFF. This chain uses TRBV7-2 with TRBJ1-4; D is uncertain. The CDR3 is 13 residues long. Germline V lookup: CDR1 SGHTA, CDR2 FQGNSA. The V end was cut by 5 bases, the J end by 6 bases, with 10 bases between.

The chain carries TRBV18 and TRBJ2-7, with D maybe TRBD1 (5 bases). Trimming took 6 bases from V and 0 from J, leaving 33 bases between them. This CDR3 contains 21 residues. Germline lookup yields CDR1 KGHSH and CDR2 LQKENI. CDR3 amino acids: CASSPHGVAGSSHFLSYEQYV. The CDR3 nucleotides are TGTGCCAGCTCGCCCCATGGTGTGGCAGGGTCGTCCCATTTTCTCTCCTACGAGCAGTACGTC.

The chain recombines TRBV30 with TRBJ2-1, with 13 bases that match TRBD2. Germline V gene lookup returns CDR1 GTSNPN and CDR2 SVGIG (reference sequence). Trimming cost V 0 bases and J 13 bases; bases outside gene matches: 3. There are 13 residues in the CDR3. CDR3 DNA sequence: TGTGCCTGGAGTGTACTAGCGGGGGGGGTTCAGTTCTTC. This sequence encodes CAWSVLAGGVQFF.

The gene calls are TRBV19 and TRBJ2-5; 9 bases are shared with TRBD2. CDR1 is LNHDA and CDR2 is SQIVND in the germline V gene (reference sequence). V was clipped by 9 bases and J by 4 bases; unmatched bases: 15. There are 16 residues in the CDR3. CDR3 nucleotides: TGTGCCAGACCTGGTTTGGGTGATAGCGGGGGAGAGACCCAGTACTTC. It specifies CARPGLGDSGGETQYF.

This rearrangement joins TRBV19 to TRBJ1-2; perhaps TRBD1 as D (5 bases). Trimming took 6 bases from V and 7 from J, leaving 15 bases between them. CDR1 and CDR2 from the germline V gene are LNHDA and SQIVND (reference sequence). The CDR3 is 13 residues long. CDR3 sequence reads: CASRAGLGGGYTF. The CDR3 nucleotides read TGTGCCAGTAGAGCGGGCCTGGGGGGTGGCTACACCTTC. The whole variable domain, filled in from reference TRBV19 and TRBJ1-2, reads DGGITQSPKYLFRKEGQNVTLSCEQNLNHDAMYWYRQDPGQGLRLIYYSQIVNDFQKGDIAEGYSVSREKKESFPLTVTSAQKNPTAFYLCASRAGLGGGYTFGSGTRLTVV.

This chain uses TRBV2 with TRBJ1-2; 9 bases are shared with TRBD1. The CDR3 runs to 16 residues. The germline gives CDR1 SNHLY, CDR2 FYNNEI. V lost 8 bases to trimming and J lost 7 bases; unmatched junction nucleotides: 17. CDR3 residues: CASGSTGAGTGFGYTF. The DNA for the CDR3 is TGTGCCAGCGGTTCTACCGGGGCCGGGACAGGGTTTGGCTACACCTTC.

This clone was seen a few times. The gene calls are TRBV3-1 (or the pseudogene TRBV3-2) and TRBJ2-7, with D perhaps matching TRBD2 (5 bases). V was trimmed by 5 bases and J by 4 bases, leaving 9 bases between them. The germline CDR1 and CDR2 sequences are LGHDT and YNNKEL (reference sequence). This CDR3 contains 12 residues. The CDR3: CASSSRGYEQYF. The CDR3 bases are TGTGCCAGCAGCTCACGGGGTTACGAGCAGTACTTC.

This chain uses TRBV5-6 with TRBJ1-5; D unclear. Germline CDR1 reads SGHDT; CDR2 reads YYEEEE. This CDR3 region has 17 residues. Deletions cut 4 bases from V and 0 bases from J, with 17 bases between. Here the CDR3 reads CASSRLVGRNSNQPQHF. In DNA form, the CDR3 reads TGTGCCAGCAGCCGTTTGGTTGGGAGAAATAGCAATCAGCCCCAGCATTTT.